The rows below give T cell receptor beta chains drawn from one sample of a study of CD8 T cells in Susac syndrome. One entry per CDR3 protein results from TCRdb running MiXCR on the immunoSEQ multiplex PCR reads. The sample records hundreds of thousands of distinct CDR3 sequences, 75% to 90% being singletons. Sequenced input: CD8+ T cells from PBMCs. The receptors come from a human donor with multiple sclerosis. Each CDR3 is given with its conserved first and last residue. A D gene is named only where the DNA matches it firmly. Clone size is shown for a subset of rows, as once, few, many or a class of expanded clone.

cdr3_aa | cdr3_nt | j_call | d_call | clone_size | cdr3_length | v_call
CASSEYRRGEDTEAFF | TGTGCCAGCAGTGAATATAGGCGGGGTGAGGACACTGAAGCTTTCTTT | TRBJ1-1 | NA | NA | 16 | TRBV25-1
CASSRLLGGGDEFF | TGTGCCAGCAGCCGATTGCTAGGTGGGGGCGATGAGTTCTTC | TRBJ2-1 | NA | NA | 14 | TRBV7-2
CASSDRGLHQPQHF | TGTGCCAGCAGTGACAGGGGGCTCCATCAGCCCCAGCATTTT | TRBJ1-5 | TRBD1 | NA | 14 | TRBV6-1
CASSQESWGGQFSFHF | TGCGCCAGCAGCCAAGAGTCATGGGGCGGACAATTCTCTTTCCACTTT | TRBJ1-6 | NA | NA | 16 | TRBV4-1
CASSAAAPGTGELFF | TGTGCCAGCAGCGCCGCGGCCCCGGGGACCGGGGAGCTGTTTTTT | TRBJ2-2 | NA | few | 15 | TRBV7-3
CASSAQNTGELFF | TGTGCCAGCAGCGCTCAAAACACCGGGGAGCTGTTTTTT | TRBJ2-2 | NA | NA | 13 | TRBV9
CASSLGTAGIQYF | TGTGCCAGCAGCTTAGGGACAGCAGGCATTCAGTACTTC | TRBJ2-4 | TRBD1 | NA | 13 | TRBV7-3
CASSSTNGETQYF | TGTGCCAGCAGTTCGACAAATGGGGAGACCCAGTACTTC | TRBJ2-5 | NA | NA | 13 | TRBV12-3/TRBV12-4
CASRPGLAGMDYEQYF | TGTGCCAGCAGGCCGGGACTAGCGGGAATGGACTACGAGCAGTACTTC | TRBJ2-7 | TRBD2 | NA | 16 | TRBV28
CASSPVSGGYTF | TGTGCCAGCAGTCCGGTATCAGGTGGCTACACCTTC | TRBJ1-2 | NA | NA | 12 | TRBV27
CASSRANTGELFF | TGTGCCAGCAGCCGCGCTAACACCGGGGAGCTGTTTTTT | TRBJ2-2 | NA | NA | 13 | TRBV5-4
CASSVGRNSYEQYF | TGTGCCAGCAGCGTAGGGCGGAACTCCTACGAGCAGTACTTC | TRBJ2-7 | NA | NA | 14 | TRBV9
CSVGTTSTGELFF | TGCAGCGTGGGGACTACCAGCACCGGGGAGCTGTTTTTT | TRBJ2-2 | TRBD2 | NA | 13 | TRBV29-1
CSVGPGFGYEQYF | TGCAGCGTAGGTCCGGGCTTCGGCTACGAGCAGTACTTC | TRBJ2-7 | NA | NA | 13 | TRBV29-1
CAWSEDRGSNQPQHF | TGTGCCTGGAGCGAGGACAGGGGGAGCAATCAGCCCCAGCATTTT | TRBJ1-5 | TRBD1 | NA | 15 | TRBV30
CAWSGSGYEQYF | TGTGCCTGGAGTGGAAGTGGGTACGAGCAGTACTTC | TRBJ2-7 | NA | NA | 12 | TRBV30
CASSHGTSGSYEQYF | TGTGCCAGCAGCCACGGGACTAGCGGGTCCTACGAGCAGTACTTC | TRBJ2-7 | TRBD2 | NA | 15 | TRBV27
CAISPEGGQRNEQFF | TGTGCCATCAGCCCCGAGGGGGGACAGAGGAATGAGCAGTTCTTC | TRBJ2-1 | NA | NA | 15 | TRBV10-3
CASSPWTQPVGDTQYF | TGTGCCAGCAGTCCCTGGACTCAACCGGTGGGAGATACGCAGTATTTT | TRBJ2-3 | NA | NA | 16 | TRBV27
CATSTSGETGELFF | TGTGCCACCAGCACTAGCGGGGAAACCGGGGAGCTGTTTTTT | TRBJ2-2 | TRBD2 | NA | 14 | TRBV15
CASSDPRLANEQFF | TGTGCCAGCAGTGACCCACGGCTAGCGAATGAGCAGTTCTTC | TRBJ2-1 | NA | once | 14 | TRBV6-2/TRBV6-3
CASSLRQGPFTGTQYF | TGTGCCAGCAGTTTACGGCAGGGACCCTTCACCGGTACGCAGTATTTT | TRBJ2-3 | NA | NA | 16 | TRBV28
CASIHRVTGELFF | TGTGCCAGCATCCACAGGGTCACCGGGGAGCTGTTTTTT | TRBJ2-2 | NA | NA | 13 | TRBV7-9
CASSSRDRGRRETQYF | TGTGCCAGCAGCTCGAGGGACAGGGGGCGCCGGGAGACCCAGTACTTC | TRBJ2-5 | TRBD1 | NA | 16 | TRBV7-9
CASSPLVAGRSTDTQYF | TGTGCCAGCAGTCCCCTTGTGGCGGGGCGGAGCACAGATACGCAGTATTTT | TRBJ2-3 | NA | NA | 17 | TRBV6-2/TRBV6-3
CSARDSWGEAFF | TGCAGTGCTAGAGACTCATGGGGTGAAGCTTTCTTT | TRBJ1-1 | NA | once | 12 | TRBV20-1
CASSIGPSGRPSTDTQYF | TGTGCCAGCAGCATCGGTCCTAGCGGGAGGCCCAGCACAGATACGCAGTATTTT | TRBJ2-3 | TRBD2 | NA | 18 | TRBV6-1
CASNAGGADYGYTF | TGTGCCAGCAACGCAGGGGGCGCGGACTATGGCTACACCTTC | TRBJ1-2 | TRBD1 | NA | 14 | TRBV7-2
CASSPTTARETQYF | TGTGCCAGCAGCCCCACCACAGCGCGAGAGACCCAGTACTTC | TRBJ2-5 | NA | NA | 14 | TRBV6-1
CAISEIGGHNEQFF | TGTGCCATCAGTGAGATCGGCGGCCACAATGAGCAGTTCTTC | TRBJ2-1 | NA | NA | 14 | TRBV10-3
CASSLPGGIVVNEQFF | TGTGCCAGCAGCTTACCTGGCGGGATAGTCGTAAATGAGCAGTTCTTC | TRBJ2-1 | NA | NA | 16 | TRBV7-8
CSVRITNTGELFF | TGCAGTGTCCGGATAACGAACACCGGGGAGCTGTTTTTT | TRBJ2-2 | NA | NA | 13 | TRBV20-1
CASRREDTTTQYF | TGTGCCAGCCGGAGAGAAGATACCACTACGCAGTATTTT | TRBJ2-3 | NA | NA | 13 | TRBV7-2
CATFRTSAYNEQFF | TGTGCCACCTTCCGGACTAGCGCCTACAATGAGCAGTTCTTC | TRBJ2-1 | TRBD2 | NA | 14 | TRBV6-1
CASSVGGTGSEQYF | TGTGCCAGCAGCGTAGGAGGCACAGGGAGCGAGCAGTACTTC | TRBJ2-7 | NA | NA | 14 | TRBV9
CASSLNSFTYSYNEQFF | TGTGCCAGCAGCTTAAACAGCTTCACTTACTCCTACAATGAGCAGTTCTTC | TRBJ2-1 | NA | NA | 17 | TRBV7-2
CASSQGGDVGYEQYF | TGTGCCAGCAGCCAAGGTGGTGACGTGGGGTACGAGCAGTACTTC | TRBJ2-7 | NA | once | 15 | TRBV4-2
CASSPSRSQPQHF | TGTGCCAGCAGCCCAAGCCGAAGTCAGCCCCAGCATTTT | TRBJ1-5 | NA | NA | 13 | TRBV12-3/TRBV12-4
CASSLQMGEQYF | TGTGCCAGCAGTTTGCAGATGGGCGAGCAGTACTTC | TRBJ2-7 | NA | NA | 12 | TRBV28
CASSLGTTLPVSGELFF | TGTGCCAGCAGTTTGGGGACAACCCTCCCCGTCTCCGGGGAGCTGTTTTTT | TRBJ2-2 | NA | NA | 17 | TRBV12-3/TRBV12-4